The rows below give T cell receptor beta chains drawn from one sample of a study of cytomegalovirus exposure and HLA in healthy donors. TCRdb keeps only in-frame clones here, not all; method: immunoSEQ multiplex PCR. The sample carries some 150,000 clones, around 72% recorded once. The sequenced material came from PBMCs. The receptors derive from a man aged 45-65 years in good health and CMV-seropositive. Both conserved end residues are part of each CDR3. D genes are given only for firm matches. For some rows the clone size is stated as once, few or many, or as a class when expanded; others skip it.

CATSRGIPGDRGYEQYF TGTGCCACCAGCAGAGGAATACCGGGGGACAGGGGCTACGAGCAGTACTTC TRBV15 few TRBJ2-7 TRBD1
CASSVTRVLTGYTF TGTGCCAGCAGCGTGACCAGGGTGTTGACTGGCTACACCTTC TRBV7-2 - TRBJ1-2 -
CASSLDGTVTDTQYF TGCGCCAGCAGCTTGGACGGGACAGTAACAGATACGCAGTATTTT TRBV5-1 - TRBJ2-3 TRBD1
CASSLGLGRGATEAFF TGTGCCAGCAGCTTAGGGCTTGGCAGGGGGGCCACTGAAGCTTTCTTT TRBV11-2 - TRBJ1-1 TRBD1
CASSTVTGSNEKLFF TGTGCCAGCTCAACTGTGACGGGGTCTAATGAAAAACTGTTTTTT TRBV18 - TRBJ1-4 -
CASSFNLAINEQFF TGCGCCAGCAGCTTTAACCTAGCTATCAATGAGCAGTTCTTC TRBV5-1 - TRBJ2-1 -
CASRHGGVQFF TGTGCCAGCCGCCATGGAGGAGTGCAGTTCTTC TRBV6-5 many TRBJ2-1 -
CASSSGTSGTDTQYF TGCGCCAGCAGCTCCGGGACTAGCGGCACAGATACGCAGTATTTT TRBV5-1 - TRBJ2-3 TRBD2
CAIRNQDRGNNSPLHF TGTGCCATCAGAAATCAGGACAGGGGAAATAATTCACCCCTCCACTTT TRBV10-3 - TRBJ1-6 TRBD1
CASSQETAMNTEAFF TGCGCCAGCAGCCAAGAGACAGCCATGAACACTGAAGCTTTCTTT TRBV4-3 - TRBJ1-1 -
CASSSRTSGTDTQYF TGTGCCAGCAGCTCCCGGACTAGCGGCACAGATACGCAGTATTTT TRBV11-3 once TRBJ2-3 TRBD2
CASSPDRRLEDEQYF TGTGCCAGCTCACCCGACAGGCGTCTTGAGGACGAGCAGTACTTC TRBV18 - TRBJ2-7 -
CASSLQTGRTEAFF TGTGCCAGCAGCCTCCAGACAGGGAGGACTGAAGCTTTCTTT TRBV11-2 - TRBJ1-1 TRBD1
CATRTVNYEQYF TGTGCCACTCGGACAGTCAACTACGAGCAGTACTTC TRBV6-5 - TRBJ2-7 -
CASSARWQGSGNTIYF TGTGCCAGCAGCGCTCGATGGCAGGGCTCTGGAAACACCATATATTTT TRBV9 - TRBJ1-3 -
CASSFSGTGVISDDEQFF TGTGCCAGCAGCTTCTCCGGGACAGGGGTTATTTCAGACGATGAGCAGTTCTTC TRBV5-6 - TRBJ2-1 TRBD1
CASSFSGRSGGEQYF TGTGCCAGCAGCTTTAGCGGGAGGAGCGGAGGTGAGCAGTACTTC TRBV7-2 - TRBJ2-7 TRBD2
CASSPPGQGNSPLHF TGTGCCAGCAGTCCCCCGGGACAGGGTAATTCACCCCTCCACTTT TRBV28 - TRBJ1-6 TRBD1
CASSPRETYEQYF TGTGCCAGCTCACCGAGGGAGACCTACGAGCAGTACTTC TRBV18 - TRBJ2-7 -
CASGPWYEQYF TGTGCTAGTGGTCCCTGGTACGAGCAGTACTTC TRBV12-5 - TRBJ2-7 -
CASSLASQINSPLHF TGCGCCAGCAGCTTGGCCAGTCAGATTAATTCACCCCTCCACTTT TRBV5-1 once TRBJ1-6 -
CASSTDIWAEAFF TGTGCCAGCAGCACCGACATTTGGGCTGAAGCTTTCTTT TRBV11-2 - TRBJ1-1 -
CASSLPTGVRTDTQYF TGTGCCAGCAGCCTCCCAACAGGGGTGCGCACAGATACGCAGTATTTT TRBV7-2 - TRBJ2-3 TRBD1
CASVRYGSSYEQYF TGTGCCAGCGTGCGGTATGGCAGCTCCTACGAGCAGTACTTC TRBV6-1 - TRBJ2-7 -
CASSLAGGAGRDTQYF TGTGCCAGCAGCTTAGCGGGGGGGGCCGGGAGGGATACGCAGTATTTT TRBV11-2 - TRBJ2-3 TRBD2
CASSIDGERNTIYF TGTGCCAGCAGCATAGACGGGGAGCGGAACACCATATATTTT TRBV5-4 - TRBJ1-3 -
CASSQDFEGTGGTEAFF TGCGCCAGCAGCCAAGATTTTGAAGGCACGGGAGGCACTGAAGCTTTCTTT TRBV4-1 few TRBJ1-1 -